This T cell receptor (beta chain) comes out of a study of cytomegalovirus exposure and HLA in healthy donors (TCRdb year 2017). At the level of the whole study: According to an earlier analysis of several hundred of the donors, some 180 million T cells yielded over 90 million unique TCR beta sequences and about 300 Gb of sequence data. In the later analysis, no new phenotypic data were used to find candidate immune exposures; instead, reliance was placed on TCR beta sequences and their occurrence across donors. An early release that covered 640 HLA-typed donors contained around 330 gigabases of sequencing data and 75 million to 100 million unique TCR sequences. The study used immunosequencing to profile the T cell repertoires of several hundred subjects and linked those repertoires to cytomegalovirus serostatus. A later genetic analysis took genome-wide SNP genotypes for about 55% of the 666 donors and used that subset as a discovery cohort. The study combined high-throughput TCR immunosequencing, statistical association of individual TCRs with disease status, and machine learning to predict cytomegalovirus infection status. The aim of the study was to test whether cataloging public T cell receptors could identify signatures of past pathogen exposure. Class I and class II HLA loci were covered by the typing at four-digit resolution. Every discovery cohort repertoire had been produced on one sequencing platform. Of the roughly 410 genotyped donors, 65% to 90% were placed in the genetic ancestry cluster associated with self-reported Caucasian donors. In addition to the first cohort of 666 subjects, a separate validation cohort of approximately 110 different subjects was used. A later analysis re-examined previously published TCR beta repertoires from roughly 650 donors and added high-resolution HLA genotyping to investigate patterns of TCR occurrence. To decide whether each TCR beta V gene segment behaved as functional or pseudogenic, an earlier analysis of 587 of the donors relied on high-throughput TCR beta sequencing. On average, over 200,000 unique TCR beta nucleotide sequences were sequenced per donor among some 430 genotyped donors of the cohort, with 15% to 20% of those sequences being non-productive. Four or five DR-DQ haplotypes were handled as single units for association and clustering because linkage in the cohort was strong. Donor age, sex, ethnicity and CMV serostatus were collected together with the repertoire data. Typing coverage varied by locus: about 620-630 donors for A, B, C, DRB1 and DQB1; approximately 520 for DQA1; some 610 for DPA1; about 450 for DPB1.

Findings and caveats that apply to the study as a whole: A further reported finding was that TCR beta sequences accurately predicted the HLA-A and HLA-B alleles for most subjects in the first cohort. A later analysis associated about 18,000 TCR beta sequences with specific HLA alleles at a false discovery rate of 0.05. For the cohort, immune exposure information was limited to CMV serostatus. Because HLA typing was unavailable for some donors at each locus, only the typed subset was used in association tests. The presence/absence analyses assumed that sequencing depth was roughly uniform across donors, and that assumption may not be true. The study listed approximately 160 TCR beta chains as associated with cytomegalovirus. In a later analysis, TCR association rates were found to vary across HLA loci, with the most associated TCRs seen for DRB1 alleles and the fewest for HLA-C alleles. Around 16 rarely observed V segments, including chromosome 9 orphons, were excluded from the earlier analysis of about 610 of the donors because counts were too low. According to a later analysis, most CMV-associated TCR beta chains appeared to be HLA-restricted, and the HLA associations seemed to be driven largely by CMV exposure. A few of the identified cytomegalovirus-associated TCR beta chains were confirmed in vitro to be specific for cytomegalovirus antigens. A later analysis found that HLA-associated TCR beta chains were more clonally expanded and had lower generation probabilities than equally common non-associated chains. Cytomegalovirus status was reported to be diagnosed by the classifier with high specificity and sensitivity in both the original and validation cohorts. Assigning TCR associations to individual alleles was difficult when HLA alleles, especially DR and DQ, strongly co-occurred. A cluster of highly shared sequence variants was judged likely to represent a technical artifact of the sequencing pipeline. While some public TCRs were present in many individuals, most TCR sequences turned up only very rarely across donors. A later genetic analysis associated a missense DCLRE1C variant with V-gene and J-gene trimming of TCR beta chains, and an independent cohort replicated the association. According to a later genetic analysis, donors in an Asian-associated ancestry cluster had fewer N-insertions in productive TCRs than the roughly 700-donor mean. In an earlier analysis of 587 of the donors, most TCR beta V segments appeared in productive rearrangements about 87% or about 30% of the time, broadly matching IMGT annotations. Linkage disequilibrium might explain the correlated functional status among segregating V segments, but an unknown experimental factor could not be excluded. This cohort had only TCR beta chains sequenced, and the lack of alpha or paired-chain data limited which features could be detected. The authors suggested that the approach could potentially be extended to other disease states and immunological phenotypes. In a later analysis, several top co-occurrence clusters were reported to appear linked to parvovirus B19, influenza, CMV and Epstein-Barr virus.

Receptors were amplified or captured by the immunoSEQ multiplex PCR assay. The multiplex PCR relied on a mix of 60 forward primers for TCR Vbeta segments and 13 reverse primers for TCR Jbeta segments. The CDR3 region of rearranged TCR beta genes was amplified from genomic DNA by a multiplex PCR assay. On the Illumina HiSeq System, the amplified TCR beta libraries were sequenced as 87-base-pair reads. On the authors' methods: Across the 500 to 700 repertoires, a later analysis counted some 81 million unique TCR beta chains, roughly 11 million of which were shared by at least two donors. A nearest-neighbor algorithm error-corrected the raw reads and collapsed the reads into unique sequences, merging closely related sequences to remove PCR and sequencing errors. CDR3 sequences were aligned to IMGT reference sequences to assign V, D and J gene segments. Each retained sequence needed at least a six-nucleotide match to both a V gene segment and a J gene segment. A rearrangement was called productive if the CDR3 had no stop codons and remained in frame with V and J, and every other rearrangement was called non-productive. Following IMGT convention, CDR3 was defined as the stretch from the second conserved V-encoded cysteine to the conserved J-encoded phenylalanine. The earlier analysis of about 530 of the donors excluded any sequence lacking an unambiguous match to a single V gene segment. In an earlier analysis of several hundred of the donors, a V segment was called functional when productive rearrangements were above 56.7%, and segregating when the standard deviation between donors exceeded 5%. A statistical classification framework was developed to diagnose cytomegalovirus status using the catalog of TCR beta chain sequences. V and J gene assignment, in a later analysis, came from comparing TCR nucleotide sequences with IMGT/GENE-DB human TR gene sequences. In a later analysis, CDR3 sequences and most-parsimonious VDJ recombination scenarios were assigned using the TCRdist pipeline. In a later analysis, each TCR beta chain was defined by its CDR3 amino acid sequence together with its V-gene family, and reads lacking a unique V-gene family were excluded. A later analysis removed 550 to 650 highly shared, low-generation-probability nucleotide sequences to deal with suspected cross-contamination and a sequencing artifact. A later analysis calculated a clonal expansion index for each public chain from normalized within-repertoire ranks of inferred template counts. In a later analysis, generation probabilities were computed using a VDJ recombination model fitted to out-of-frame rearrangements, and the results were checked against IGoR. A later analysis scored TCR-TCR, TCR-HLA and TCR-CMV co-occurrence with hypergeometric tests, applying a repertoire-size bias correction to TCR pairs. A later analysis estimated false discovery rates by permuting HLA or CMV assignments 20 times. A later analysis grouped co-occurring TCRs with DBSCAN, adding TCRdist sequence similarity when clustering within HLA-allele-positive subsets. Repertoires with fewer than 30,000 or more than 120,000 public chains, plus five repertoires with anomalous nucleotide sharing, were excluded from co-occurrence clustering. TCRdb took over this immuneACCESS table, retaining in-frame rearrangements with V and J assigned. Such tables are incomplete; in checked studies, under half of the missing clones stem from an unresolved V gene, and the remainder is unexplained. V and J calls and clone size are copied from that table; D and trimming were computed from the DNA. The sample profile shows about 59,000 clones; under 90% of them were found once. Roughly 3.9% of the sample is held by the ten biggest clonotypes.

The cohort consisted of fewer than 700 healthy bone marrow donors. At the time of sampling, all cohort members were nominally healthy, though unrecorded immune exposures were likely present. The donor tested CMV seronegative, placing the donor among the 350 to 400 seronegative members of the cohort. A peripheral blood sample was provided by each donor, and peripheral blood mononuclear cells were used for TCR beta sequencing. The Qiagen DNeasy Blood Extraction Kit was used to extract genomic DNA from the blood cell samples. This clone was picked up a small number of times. Its antigen is still unknown. No much larger clone is present one base from it, and per-base qualities are unavailable. Sequenced sample: PBMCs. The TCR was taken from a middle-aged woman in good health and CMV-seronegative.

This receptor has the CDR3 CATSVGLGDTQYF. DNA sequence: TGTGCCACCAGCGTTGGACTAGGTGATACGCAGTATTTT. In this chain, TRBV15 is recombined with TRBJ2-3, with 7 central nucleotides matching TRBD2. The CDR3 has 13 amino acids, counting the end cysteine and phenylalanine. The CDR3 DNA has 39 bases and is translated from base 1. Trimming removed 5 bases from V and 6 bases from J; the gene matches leave 5 bases unexplained. Via the germline V gene (reference sequence), CDR1 is LNHNV and CDR2 YYDKDF.